The sequence of this TCR beta chain was determined in a study of tumor and adjacent non-tumor tissue in lung cancer. Study-wide background: Histology: about a dozen adenocarcinoma, a couple of squamous cell carcinoma, 1 small cell lung cancer. Aged roughly 30 to 85 years, patients included 10 men and about five women with stage I to III disease.

This clonotype was observed a handful of times. Its antigen is still unknown. The junction differs from germline at one of its ends, possibly a read error. CDR3 length: 15 amino acids. CDR1 and CDR2 (germline): SGHNT, YENEEA. This sample's RNA came from whole unsorted tissue. Overall study results and limits: Tumor repertoires had a smaller top 100 clone share than normal lung. Tumor tissue had significantly higher TCR diversity than normal lung.

TCRbeta libraries were built with three rounds of nested PCR, modified from ARM-PCR. TCRdb itself ran the multiplex PCR reads through MiXCR, one entry per CDR3 protein. The top ten clones hold approximately 12% of a sample with about 75,000 distinct CDR3 sequences, more than 60% of them seen once. Sequenced: lung tumor tissue. This receptor was taken from a woman in her fifties or sixties with non-small cell lung cancer. This chain links TRBV11-3 with TRBJ2-2, with D possibly being TRBD2 (5 bases). The DNA of the CDR3 is TGTGCCAGCAGCTTGGGGAGTCAGGCCACCGGGGAGCTGCTTTTT. Translated: CASSLGSQATGELLF.